Listed below are T cell receptor beta chains from one sample, sequenced in a study of T cells after yellow fever vaccination. MiXCR, applied by TCRdb to the 5' RACE reads, yields one record per CDR3 protein. Counted here are some 550,000 distinct CDR3 sequences, about a fifth occurring once; the ten biggest clones make up 13% to 15%. Specimen: PBMCs, collected 15 days after the yellow fever booster vaccination. These receptors were obtained from a man aged 30-40 years who received the YFV17D yellow fever vaccine. CDR3s include the opening cysteine and the closing phenylalanine or tryptophan. A D gene is named only where the DNA matches it firmly. The listing skips clone size in some rows; elsewhere it reads once, few, many or a size class.

clone_size,d_call,v_call,j_call,cdr3_length,cdr3_aa,cdr3_nt
NA,TRBD2,TRBV12-3/TRBV12-4,TRBJ2-3,14,CAGRASGSTDTQYF,TGTGCCGGAAGGGCTAGCGGTAGCACAGATACGCAGTATTTT
NA,TRBD2,TRBV28,TRBJ2-1,20,CASSLSPWGSGRAYYNEQFF,TGTGCCAGCAGCCTTTCCCCTTGGGGTAGCGGGAGGGCCTACTACAATGAGCAGTTCTTC
NA,TRBD1,TRBV18,TRBJ2-4,15,CASTSPGTGKNIQYF,TGTGCCAGTACATCCCCCGGGACAGGGAAAAACATTCAGTACTTC
few,TRBD2,TRBV10-2,TRBJ2-7,15,CASREGLAGEVEQYF,TGCGCCAGCAGGGAGGGACTAGCGGGAGAGGTGGAGCAGTACTTC
NA,TRBD2,TRBV15,TRBJ2-3,16,CATSRDRGTSGDTQYF,TGTGCCACCAGCAGAGATCGGGGGACTAGCGGGGATACGCAGTATTTT
few,TRBD2,TRBV27,TRBJ2-1,19,CASLARTSGRRSSYNEQFF,TGTGCCAGCCTCGCTCGGACTAGCGGGAGGAGGAGCTCCTACAATGAGCAGTTCTTC
NA,NA,TRBV6-2/TRBV6-3,TRBJ2-5,15,CASSYVRRSSETQYF,TGTGCCAGCAGTTACGTTCGGCGTTCGAGTGAGACCCAGTACTTC
many,NA,TRBV2,TRBJ2-2,13,CASSPTYTGELFF,TGTGCCAGCAGCCCTACTTACACCGGGGAGCTGTTTTTT
few,TRBD2,TRBV10-3,TRBJ2-3,16,CAISGGGGRLTDTQYF,TGTGCCATCAGTGGGGGGGGAGGGAGACTCACAGATACGCAGTATTTT
few,NA,TRBV11-2,TRBJ2-1,9,CASAPEQFF,TGTGCCAGCGCTCCGGAGCAGTTCTTC
NA,TRBD1,TRBV20-1,TRBJ2-5,14,CSASSGTVQETQYF,TGCAGTGCTAGTTCGGGGACAGTCCAAGAGACCCAGTACTTC
NA,NA,TRBV29-1,TRBJ2-3,13,CSVTASGTDTQYF,TGCAGCGTTACCGCCAGCGGCACAGATACGCAGTATTTT
NA,TRBD1,TRBV29-1,TRBJ1-4,13,CSVAGGASEKLFF,TGCAGCGTTGCAGGGGGCGCGAGTGAAAAACTGTTTTTT
few,NA,TRBV20-1,TRBJ2-1,13,CSARVPGAHEQFF,TGCAGTGCTAGAGTCCCGGGAGCTCATGAGCAGTTCTTC